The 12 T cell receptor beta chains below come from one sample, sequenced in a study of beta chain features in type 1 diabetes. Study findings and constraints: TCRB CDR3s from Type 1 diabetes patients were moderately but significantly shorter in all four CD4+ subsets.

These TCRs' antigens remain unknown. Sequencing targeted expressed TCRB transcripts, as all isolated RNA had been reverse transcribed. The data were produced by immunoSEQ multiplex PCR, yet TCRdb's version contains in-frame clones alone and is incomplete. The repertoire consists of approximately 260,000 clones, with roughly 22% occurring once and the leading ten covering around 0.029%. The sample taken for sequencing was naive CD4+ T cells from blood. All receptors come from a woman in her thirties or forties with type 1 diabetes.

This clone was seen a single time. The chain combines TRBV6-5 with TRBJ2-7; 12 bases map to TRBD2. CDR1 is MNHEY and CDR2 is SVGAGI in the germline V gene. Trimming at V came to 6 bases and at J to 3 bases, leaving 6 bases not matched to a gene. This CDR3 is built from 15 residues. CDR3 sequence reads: CASRSGLAGLYEQYF. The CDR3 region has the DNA TGTGCCAGCAGGTCGGGACTAGCGGGCCTCTACGAGCAGTACTTC.

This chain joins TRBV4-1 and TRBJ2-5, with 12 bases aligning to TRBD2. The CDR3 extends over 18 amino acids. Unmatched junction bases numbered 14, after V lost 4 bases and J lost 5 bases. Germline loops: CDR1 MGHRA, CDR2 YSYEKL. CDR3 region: CASSPYPRLAGDVETQYF. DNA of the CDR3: TGCGCCAGCAGCCCCTACCCGCGACTAGCGGGAGATGTGGAGACCCAGTACTTC.

This CDR3 is CASHPPGGNNEQFF. The CDR3 region has the DNA TGTGCCAGCCACCCCCCGGGAGGGAACAATGAGCAGTTCTTC. J is TRBJ2-1 and V is TRBV28; 8 nucleotides agree with TRBD2. V was pared by 8 bases and J by 5 bases, with 8 bases of the junction left unmatched. Per the germline V gene, CDR1 is MDHEN and CDR2 is SYDVKM. The CDR3 spans 14 residues. The entire variable domain, with the rest obtained from reference TRBV28 and TRBJ2-1, is as follows: DVKVTQSSRYLVKRTGEKVFLECVQDMDHENMFWYRQDPGLGLRLIYFSYDVKMKEKGDIPEGYSVSREKKERFSLILESASTNQTSMYLCASHPPGGNNEQFFGPGTRLTVL.

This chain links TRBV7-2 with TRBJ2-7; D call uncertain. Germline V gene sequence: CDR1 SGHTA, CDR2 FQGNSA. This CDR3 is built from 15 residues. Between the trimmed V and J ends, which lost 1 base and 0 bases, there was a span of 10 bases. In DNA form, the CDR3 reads TGTGCCAGCAGCTTAGGAGTCGCGGCCTCCTACGAGCAGTACTTC. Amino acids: CASSLGVAASYEQYF.

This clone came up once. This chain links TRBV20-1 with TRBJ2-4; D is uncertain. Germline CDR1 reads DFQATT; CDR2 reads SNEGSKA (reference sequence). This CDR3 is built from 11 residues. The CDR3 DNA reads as TGCACCATACCCACGGGAAACATTCAGTACTTC. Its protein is CTIPTGNIQYF.

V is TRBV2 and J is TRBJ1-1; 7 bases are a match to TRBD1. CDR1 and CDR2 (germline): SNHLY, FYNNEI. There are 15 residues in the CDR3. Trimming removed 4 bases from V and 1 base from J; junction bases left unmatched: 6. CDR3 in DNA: TGTGCCAGCAGTGGACAGGGAGTGGGGAACACTGAAGCTTTCTTT. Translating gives CASSGQGVGNTEAFF.

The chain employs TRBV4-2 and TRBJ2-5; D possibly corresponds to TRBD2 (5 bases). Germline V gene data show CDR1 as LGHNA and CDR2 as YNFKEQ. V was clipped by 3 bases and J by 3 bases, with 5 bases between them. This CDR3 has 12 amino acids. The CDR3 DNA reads TGTGCCAGCAGCCAGACTAAAGAGACCCAGTACTTC. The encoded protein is CASSQTKETQYF.

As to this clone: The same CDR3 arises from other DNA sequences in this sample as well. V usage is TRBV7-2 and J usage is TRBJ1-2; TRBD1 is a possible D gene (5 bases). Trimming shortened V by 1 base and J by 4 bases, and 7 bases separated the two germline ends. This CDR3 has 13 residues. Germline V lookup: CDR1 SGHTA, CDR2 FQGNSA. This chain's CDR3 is CASSLGQGYGYTF. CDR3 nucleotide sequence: TGTGCCAGCAGCTTAGGGCAGGGCTATGGCTACACCTTC.

The CDR3 DNA follows: TGTGCCTGGAGTGTTCGCGGGAGTACGGACATTCAGTACTTC. It yields the protein CAWSVRGSTDIQYF. The gene calls are TRBV30 and TRBJ2-4, with 7 bases matching TRBD2. Looked up from germline, CDR1 is GTSNPN and CDR2 is SVGIG (reference sequence). Trimming took 0 bases from V and 8 from J; bases not matched to a gene: 7. This CDR3 is built from 14 residues. Looking up the rest from reference TRBV30 and TRBJ2-4 gives the full variable domain: SQTIHQWPATLVQPVGSPLSLECTVEGTSNPNLYWYRQAAGRGLQLLFYSVGIGQISSEVPQNLSASRPQDRQFILSSKKLLLSDSGFYLCAWSVRGSTDIQYFGAGTRLSVL.

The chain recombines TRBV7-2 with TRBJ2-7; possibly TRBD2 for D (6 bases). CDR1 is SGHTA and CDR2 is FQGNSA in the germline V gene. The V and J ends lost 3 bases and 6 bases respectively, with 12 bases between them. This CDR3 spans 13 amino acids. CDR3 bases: TGTGCCAGCAGCTTCCCGGGACTTCGCGAGCAGTACTTC. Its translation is CASSFPGLREQYF.

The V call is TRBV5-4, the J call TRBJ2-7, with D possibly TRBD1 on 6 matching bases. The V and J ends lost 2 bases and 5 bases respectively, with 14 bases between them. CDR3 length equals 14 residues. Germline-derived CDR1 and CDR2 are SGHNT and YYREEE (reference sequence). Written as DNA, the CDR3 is TGTGCCAGCAGCTTAACCAGGGACACCCACGAGCAGTACTTC. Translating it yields CASSLTRDTHEQYF.

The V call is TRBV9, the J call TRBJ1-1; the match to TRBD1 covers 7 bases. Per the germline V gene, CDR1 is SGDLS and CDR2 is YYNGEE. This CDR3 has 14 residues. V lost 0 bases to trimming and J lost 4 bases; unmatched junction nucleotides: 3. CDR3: CASSVGQGVTEAFF. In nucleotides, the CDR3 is TGTGCCAGCAGCGTAGGACAGGGCGTCACTGAAGCTTTCTTT.